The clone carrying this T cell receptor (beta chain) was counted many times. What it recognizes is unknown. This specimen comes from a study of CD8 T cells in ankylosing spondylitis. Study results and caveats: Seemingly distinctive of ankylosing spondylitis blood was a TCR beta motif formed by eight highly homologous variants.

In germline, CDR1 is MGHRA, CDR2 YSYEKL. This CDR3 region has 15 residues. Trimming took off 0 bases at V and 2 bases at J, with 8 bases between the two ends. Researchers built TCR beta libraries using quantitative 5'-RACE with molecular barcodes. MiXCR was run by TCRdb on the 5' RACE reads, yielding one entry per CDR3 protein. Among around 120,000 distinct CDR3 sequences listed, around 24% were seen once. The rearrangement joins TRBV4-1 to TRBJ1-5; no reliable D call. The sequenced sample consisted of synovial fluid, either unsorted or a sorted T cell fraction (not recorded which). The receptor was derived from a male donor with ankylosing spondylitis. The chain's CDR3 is CASSQEGGGNQPQHF. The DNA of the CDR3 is TGCGCCAGCAGCCAAGAAGGCGGGGGCAATCAGCCCCAGCATTTT.